The 17 T cell receptor beta chains given below trace back to one sample, sequenced in a study of T cells in Graves' hyperthyroidism and ophthalmopathy. Amplification targeted TCR beta CDR3 regions from RNA transcripts. Initially, a first-round RT-PCR of the TCR CDR3 employed the HTBI primer set. TCRdb re-analysed the multiplex PCR reads in MiXCR, keeping a single row per CDR3 protein. The table lists hundreds of thousands of distinct CDR3 sequences, 16% of them singletons, with 3.5% to 4% in the top ten. The material sequenced was blood. The receptor set was obtained from a woman in her thirties with Graves' hyperthyroidism.

This chain links TRBV9 with TRBJ2-7; D not resolved. With 0 bases removed from V and 5 bases from J, the gap between germline ends came to 12 bases. CDR1 SGDLS and CDR2 YYNGEE come from the germline V gene. The CDR3 has 14 amino acids. The CDR3 reads CASSVGGLNDEQYF. The CDR3 DNA follows: TGTGCCAGCAGCGTAGGTGGTCTTAACGACGAGCAGTACTTC.

CDR3 protein: CASSFRGFNQPQHF. The CDR3 region has the DNA TGTGCCAGCAGTTTTCGGGGGTTCAATCAGCCCCAGCATTTT. This chain links TRBV28 with TRBJ1-5; the D gene is possibly TRBD1 (5 bases). Trimming pared 3 bases from V and 3 bases from J, leaving 9 bases between. The CDR3 consists of 14 residues. The germline V gene has CDR1 MDHEN and CDR2 SYDVKM.

This clonotype showed up just a few times. This may stem from a read error, because a much larger clone lies one nucleotide away. This rearrangement joins TRBV27 to TRBJ2-7; D unresolved. Per the germline V gene, CDR1 is MNHEY and CDR2 is SMNVEV (reference sequence). V lost 7 bases and J 5 bases, leaving 15 bases between the germline ends. The CDR3 runs 13 residues. CDR3 in amino acids: CASKGFRSHEQYF. The CDR3 coding sequence is TGTGCCAGCAAAGGGTTTCGATCCCACGAGCAGTACTTC.

This clonotype has ten or more counts. The V and J genes are TRBV7-9 and TRBJ1-2, with D unclear. Germline CDR1 SEHNR, CDR2 FQNEAQ (reference sequence). CDR3 length equals 12 residues. The V gene lost 1 base and the J gene lost 8 bases, with 8 bases spanning the gap. CDR3 coding DNA: TGTGCCAGCAGCTTAGTGACTTCCGGCTACACCTTC. Translated: CASSLVTSGYTF. The whole variable domain, remainder taken from reference TRBV7-9 and TRBJ1-2, is DTGVSQNPRHKITKRGQNVTFRCDPISEHNRLYWYRQTLGQGPEFLTYFQNEAQLEKSRLLSDRFSAERPKGSFSTLEIQRTEQGDSAMYLCASSLVTSGYTFGSGTRLTVV.

The chain combines TRBV6-1 with TRBJ2-7; TRBD1 agrees at 8 bases. Unmatched junction bases numbered 12, after V lost 5 bases and J lost 6 bases. Germline assignment: CDR1 MNHNS and CDR2 SASEGT. This CDR3 contains 15 residues. The CDR3 spells CASSPGQGKRSEQYF. Here the CDR3 DNA reads TGTGCCAGCAGTCCCGGACAGGGTAAACGGTCCGAGCAGTACTTC.

This clonotype has just a few counts. The chain joins TRBV12-3 or TRBV12-4 to TRBJ2-3; possible D gene TRBD2, 5 bases. The CDR3 totals 15 residues. V shed 1 base and J shed 3 bases, with 11 bases lying between them. CDR3 amino acids: CASSLGGSDTDTQYF. The CDR3 nucleotides read TGTGCCAGCAGTTTAGGAGGGAGTGATACAGATACGCAGTATTTT.

The rearrangement joins TRBV6-2 or TRBV6-3 to TRBJ1-5; D might be TRBD1 (5 bases). The germline V and J ends were trimmed by 5 bases and 4 bases, with 9 bases remaining between them. The length of the CDR3 is 13 residues. Per germline, CDR1 MNHEY and CDR2 SVGEGT. The CDR3 bases are TGTGCCAGCAGTAACAGGATTAATCAGCCCCAGCATTTT. Translation gives CASSNRINQPQHF.

J is TRBJ2-7 and V is TRBV27; TRBD2 matches 8 bases. Looked up from germline, CDR1 is MNHEY and CDR2 is SMNVEV (reference sequence). V lost 6 bases and J lost 5; bases outside the gene matches: 9. The CDR3 consists of 14 residues. The CDR3 loop is CASSTGTRPHEQYF. CDR3 DNA: TGTGCCAGCAGCACCGGGACTAGACCCCACGAGCAGTACTTC.

Many counts were recorded for this clonotype. The chain links TRBV18 to TRBJ2-5; D ambiguous. The CDR3 consists of 13 residues. Germline V lookup: CDR1 KGHSH, CDR2 LQKENI. Trimming removed 8 bases at V and 5 bases at J, with 15 bases between. The CDR3 DNA sequence: TGTGCCAGCGCACGGAACAGTGCCGAGACCCAGTACTTC. This gives the protein CASARNSAETQYF.

In this sample, this clonotype turned up many times. This chain joins TRBV2 and TRBJ1-1; D is possibly TRBD1 (6 bases). The CDR3 runs to 14 residues. CDR1 SNHLY and CDR2 FYNNEI come from the germline V gene. V lost 6 bases and J 4 bases, leaving 15 bases between the germline ends. Here the CDR3 DNA reads TGTGCCAGCAGGGGGGGGCAGGCGGGCACTGAAGCTTTCTTT. Translation: CASRGGQAGTEAFF. Combining the CDR3 with reference TRBV2 and TRBJ1-1 gives the whole variable domain EPEVTQTPSHQVTQMGQEVILRCVPISNHLYFYWYRQILGQKVEFLVSFYNNEISEKSEIFDDQFSVERPDGSNFTLKIRSTKLEDSAMYFCASRGGQAGTEAFFGQGTRLTVV.

This clonotype has only a few counts. V usage is TRBV15 and J usage is TRBJ1-2; 10 nucleotides match TRBD1. The CDR3 has 13 residues. Germline V lookup: CDR1 LNHNV, CDR2 YYDKDF (reference sequence). V was pared by 6 bases and J by 5 bases, with 3 bases of the junction left unmatched. CDR3 in amino acids: CATRGTGEYGYTF. CDR3 nucleotide sequence: TGTGCCACCAGGGGGACAGGGGAGTATGGCTACACCTTC.

There are many counts of this clonotype. This sequence joins TRBV28 and TRBJ2-3, with 11 bases matching TRBD1. V dropped 4 bases and J dropped 4; count of bases not matched to a gene: 7. Germline-derived CDR1 and CDR2 are MDHEN and SYDVKM. The CDR3 extends over 16 amino acids. The DNA for the CDR3 is TGTGCCAGCAGTTCGGTGGACAGGGGGCATGCAGATACGCAGTATTTT. Amino acid sequence: CASSSVDRGHADTQYF.

The DNA of the CDR3 is TGTGCCAGCAGCTCACAGAGCTCCTATAATTCACCCCTCCACTTT. Translation gives CASSSQSSYNSPLHF. This chain uses TRBV13 with TRBJ1-6; D not certain. This CDR3 comprises 15 residues. Germline V CDR1 and CDR2: PRHDT, FYEKMQ (reference sequence). Trimming pared 4 bases from V and 0 bases from J, leaving 7 bases between.

The J gene is TRBJ2-1, the V gene TRBV6-5, with 9 bases identical to TRBD2. Germline-derived CDR1 and CDR2 are MNHEY and SVGAGI. CDR3 length equals 18 residues. V shed 2 bases, J shed 10 bases, and the junction held 18 bases outside the gene matches. Here the CDR3 DNA reads TGTGCCAGCAGTTACACACGAACCGCGGGAGGGCCGAAGAAGGAGCAGTTCTTC. Translation: CASSYTRTAGGPKKEQFF.

The V and J genes are TRBV7-6 and TRBJ2-1, with TRBD2 matching over 9 bases. CDR3 length: 16 residues. Trimming took 2 bases from V and 4 from J; bases not matched to a gene: 6. The germline V gene has CDR1 SGHVS and CDR2 FNYEAQ. CDR3 DNA sequence: TGTGCCAGCAGCTTAAGAGTAGCGGGAGTTTACAATGAGCAGTTCTTC. Translation gives CASSLRVAGVYNEQFF.

The chain recombines TRBV27 with TRBJ1-5; D remains unclear. Trimming stripped 7 bases from V and 2 bases from J, with 12 bases between. Germline values: CDR1 MNHEY, CDR2 SMNVEV (reference sequence). The CDR3 has 14 amino acids. The CDR3 protein is CASNFGVGNQPQHF. As DNA, the CDR3 is TGTGCCAGCAATTTTGGAGTTGGCAATCAGCCCCAGCATTTT.

This clonotype was counted many times. The rearrangement joins TRBV28 to TRBJ2-5; 8 positions agree with TRBD1. J was trimmed by 1 base and V by 6 bases; bases with no gene match: 10. The germline CDR1 and CDR2 sequences are MDHEN and SYDVKM. The CDR3 extends over 16 amino acids. CDR3 protein: CASSLARGPRQETQYF. The DNA for the CDR3 is TGTGCCAGCAGCTTAGCCAGGGGGCCTCGCCAAGAGACCCAGTACTTC.